These 4 T cell receptor beta chains were all obtained from the same sample, sequenced in a study of T cell clonality in common variable immunodeficiency. Only in-frame clones appear in the TCRdb table, and some are missing; sequencing was by immunoSEQ multiplex PCR. In total the sample includes about 64,000 clones, none of them seen once. Sequencing was carried out using peripheral blood mononuclear cells. These TCRs come from a person aged 18 to 75 in good health.

This clone was counted many times. The read ends 3 residues shy of where the CDR3 ends; the end is completed using the germline J gene. The chain links TRBV7-2 to TRBJ2-7, with D perhaps assigned TRBD1 or TRBD2 (7 bases each). Trimming took off 5 bases at V and 2 bases at J, with 16 bases between the two ends. Germline values: CDR1 SGHTA, CDR2 FQGNSA. This CDR3 spans 15 amino acids. CDR3 sequence: CASSLRQGGAYEQYF. CDR3 DNA, as far as it was read: TGTGCCAGCAGCCTAAGACAGGGAGGGGCCTACGAG.

This clone was seen repeatedly, ten times or more. The part of the CDR3 DNA that was read is TGTGCCAGTAGTATTAGCGGGAGAGGAGAGACC. It codes for CASSISGRGET. The CDR3 reads in full as CASSISGRGETQYF. The chain combines TRBV19 with TRBJ2-5; 9 nucleotides line up with TRBD2. The read is 3 residues too short to cover the CDR3 end, so that end is filled in from the germline J gene. Unmatched junction bases numbered 3, after V lost 3 bases and J lost 4 bases. The germline V gene encodes CDR1 LNHDA and CDR2 SQIVND (reference sequence). This CDR3 contains 14 residues.

Ten or more counts support this clone. The read terminates 3 residues ahead of where the CDR3 ends, so the germline J gene completes it. The chain combines TRBV2 with TRBJ2-1; possible D gene TRBD2, 5 bases. The CDR3 contains 11 residues. The V and J ends lost 4 bases and 9 bases respectively, with 7 bases between them. CDR1 and CDR2 from the germline V gene are SNHLY and FYNNEI. The DNA read from the CDR3 is TGTGCCAGCAGTGTTCTAGCTGAG. Translating it yields CASSVLAE. The entire CDR3 is CASSVLAEQFF.

This clone was seen many times. The read gets to within 3 residues of the CDR3 end, and the germline J gene fills in the rest. The rearrangement links TRBV9 to TRBJ2-7, with a tentative D call TRBD1 (5 bases). Per the germline V gene, CDR1 is SGDLS and CDR2 is YYNGEE. V was shortened by 0 bases and J by 0 bases, with 7 bases between the two germline ends. CDR3 length equals 14 residues. Incomplete CDR3 DNA: TGTGCCAGCAGCGTAGCTGGGGCCTCCTACGAG. Protein product: CASSVAGASYE. The CDR3, in full, reads CASSVAGASYEQYF.